One sample yielded the 17 T cell receptor beta chains listed below, sequenced in a study of blood T cell repertoires in COVID-19. This table comes from immunoSEQ multiplex PCR, and its TCRdb copy is limited to in-frame clones, with some not included. The repertoire consists of 120,000 to 150,000 clones, with 79% occurring once and the leading ten covering around 4%. Material for sequencing was peripheral blood. The receptor set was obtained from a man aged 55 to 70 with acute or convalescent COVID-19.

The V and J genes are TRBV6-6 and TRBJ1-6, with TRBD1 as a possible D gene (5 bases). Trimming left V 4 bases short and J 0 bases short, with 7 bases between. Germline V lookup: CDR1 MNHNY, CDR2 SVGAGI (reference sequence). CDR3 size: 15 residues. The CDR3 DNA follows: TGTGCCAGCAGTTCGGACACCTCCTATAATTCACCCCTCCACTTT. Translation: CASSSDTSYNSPLHF.

V is TRBV19 and J is TRBJ1-2, with D possibly being TRBD1 (5 bases). Per germline, CDR1 LNHDA and CDR2 SQIVND (reference sequence). The CDR3 is made up of 14 amino acids. The V and J ends lost 3 bases and 4 bases respectively, with 12 bases between them. Here the CDR3 DNA reads TGTGCCAGTAGTATTAGGGAGGGGAGCTATGGCTACACCTTC. Protein: CASSIREGSYGYTF.

The chain has TRBV10-3 and TRBJ2-5, with a possible D match to TRBD1 (5 bases). The germline V gene encodes CDR1 ENHRY and CDR2 SYGVKD. The CDR3 is 12 residues long. Between the trimmed V and J ends, which lost 4 bases and 5 bases, there was a span of 8 bases. The CDR3 nucleotides read TGTGCCATCAGTGCAGGGCGGGAGACCCAGTACTTC. Protein product: CAISAGRETQYF.

CDR3: CASSQDMGRATNEKLFF. The CDR3 nucleotides are TGTGCCAGCAGCCAAGATATGGGCAGGGCAACTAATGAAAAACTGTTTTTT. V is TRBV3-1 (or the pseudogene TRBV3-2) and J is TRBJ1-4, with D perhaps matching TRBD1 (5 bases). V lost 0 bases and J lost 0, with 11 bases in between. CDR3 size: 17 residues. Germline CDR1 and CDR2: LGHDT and YNNKEL (reference sequence).

This clone was observed a few times. The rearrangement links TRBV12-3 or TRBV12-4 to TRBJ2-3; D remains unclear. V gave up 8 bases and J gave up 7 bases, with 13 bases separating them. The CDR3 has 12 residues. The CDR3 region is CASALPQNTQYF. The CDR3 DNA sequence: TGTGCCAGCGCCCTCCCCCAGAATACGCAGTATTTT.

The rearrangement uses TRBV9 and TRBJ2-3; 11 bases are a match to TRBD2. CDR1 SGDLS and CDR2 YYNGEE come from the germline V gene. The CDR3 loop spans 15 amino acids. The J segment lost 2 bases and the V segment lost 4 bases, leaving 3 bases of the junction unmatched. CDR3: CASSFSGRATDTQYF. CDR3 nucleotides: TGTGCCAGCAGCTTTAGCGGGAGGGCCACAGATACGCAGTATTTT.

This clone was recorded only once. V and J are TRBV11-2 and TRBJ2-1, with 11 bases that match TRBD1. The CDR3 sequence is 17 residues long. Germline V lookup: CDR1 SGHAT, CDR2 FQNNGV. Trimming took 2 bases from V and 6 from J; bases not matched to a gene: 9. CDR3 residues: CASSLFRTGGPSNEQFF. The CDR3 bases are TGTGCCAGCAGCTTATTCCGGACAGGGGGCCCCTCCAATGAGCAGTTCTTC.

The chain recombines TRBV19 with TRBJ2-1; D is perhaps TRBD1 (5 bases). With 7 bases removed from V and 8 bases from J, the gap between germline ends came to 9 bases. Per germline, CDR1 LNHDA and CDR2 SQIVND (reference sequence). The CDR3 loop spans 11 amino acids. CDR3 sequence (DNA): TGTGCCAGTAAGCAAGGGGATGAGCAGTTCTTC. This sequence encodes CASKQGDEQFF.

The chain uses TRBV20-1 and TRBJ1-1; D unclear. The germline CDR1 and CDR2 sequences are DFQATT and SNEGSKA (reference sequence). The V gene lost 3 bases and the J gene lost 0 bases, with 14 bases spanning the gap. The CDR3 has 15 residues. CDR3 region: CSASRPGLMNTEAFF. DNA for the CDR3: TGCAGTGCTAGTCGGCCAGGACTAATGAACACTGAAGCTTTCTTT.

Many counts were recorded for this clone. The chain links TRBV19 to TRBJ1-4; D is undetermined. There are 15 residues in the CDR3. Deletions cut 5 bases from V and 0 bases from J, with 10 bases between. Germline V gene data show CDR1 as LNHDA and CDR2 as SQIVND (reference sequence). For the CDR3, the DNA is TGTGCCAGTAGTTCTTACATTGCAACTAATGAAAAACTGTTTTTT. Its translation is CASSSYIATNEKLFF.

This clone has a single count. The chain combines TRBV12-3 or TRBV12-4 with TRBJ1-5; no definite D call. The CDR3 runs 13 residues. V gave up 2 bases and J gave up 5 bases, with 7 bases separating them. In DNA, the CDR3 is TGTGCCAGCAGTTTACCCCCGGATCAGCCCCAGCATTTT. It encodes CASSLPPDQPQHF.

The V gene is TRBV7-8, the J gene TRBJ1-4; D uncertain. V shed 1 base and J shed 5 bases, with 17 bases lying between them. Germline assignment: CDR1 SGHVS and CDR2 FQNEAQ. This CDR3 contains 17 residues. The CDR3 protein is CASSLVGVGRLNEKLFF. The CDR3 coding sequence is TGTGCCAGCAGCTTAGTAGGCGTAGGCAGGTTGAATGAAAAACTGTTTTTT.

V gene TRBV9 combines with J gene TRBJ2-7; 9 nucleotides match TRBD1. Germline trimming cut 3 bases from V and 3 bases from J; bases unmatched to any gene: 4. The CDR3 length is 14 residues. Germline loops: CDR1 SGDLS, CDR2 YYNGEE. In nucleotides, the CDR3 is TGTGCCAGCAGCGCGGGGACAGGGATCTACGAGCAGTACTTC. This sequence encodes CASSAGTGIYEQYF.

This clone was picked up one time. The genes are TRBV7-3 and TRBJ1-6; 10 bases agree with TRBD1. The CDR3 totals 15 residues. V shed 6 bases and J 8 bases; nucleotides not matched to a gene: 7. Germline CDR1 is SGHTA and CDR2 is FQGTGA. The CDR3 reads CASREVTGGYSPLHF. For the CDR3, the DNA is TGTGCCAGCAGAGAGGTGACAGGGGGCTATTCACCCCTCCACTTT.

This rearrangement joins TRBV7-3 to TRBJ2-2; D perhaps matches TRBD1 (7 bases). CDR3 length equals 15 residues. Deletions cut 0 bases from V and 7 bases from J, with 12 bases between. The germline CDR1 and CDR2 sequences are SGHTA and FQGTGA. The CDR3 sequence is CASSLTEGAGGELFF. The CDR3 nucleotides read TGTGCCAGCAGCTTAACGGAGGGGGCAGGCGGGGAGCTGTTTTTT.

This clone has only a few counts. This sequence joins TRBV15 and TRBJ1-2; perhaps TRBD1 as D (5 bases). CDR3 size: 15 residues. Trimming shortened V by 0 bases and J by 8 bases, and 16 bases separated the two germline ends. CDR1 and CDR2 from the germline V gene are LNHNV and YYDKDF (reference sequence). CDR3: CATSRDRDGGKGYTF. The CDR3 region has the DNA TGTGCCACCAGCAGAGATCGGGACGGAGGGAAGGGCTACACCTTC.

The V gene is TRBV3-1 (or the pseudogene TRBV3-2), the J gene TRBJ1-5; D remains unclear. Germline V gene sequence: CDR1 LGHDT, CDR2 YNNKEL (reference sequence). V was trimmed by 1 base and J by 0 bases, leaving 4 bases between them. The CDR3 runs to 14 residues. The CDR3 loop is CASSQARSNQPQHF. CDR3 DNA sequence: TGTGCCAGCAGCCAAGCCCGTAGCAATCAGCCCCAGCATTTT.